The 30 T cell receptor beta chains in this list originate from one sample, sequenced in a study of radiotherapy plus CTLA-4 blockade in lung cancer. TCRdb's table, derived via immunoSEQ multiplex PCR, lists solely in-frame clones and lacks some. The sample has around 71,000 clones, around 77% seen once. This specimen consisted of peripheral blood, obtained from a patient treated with radiotherapy plus ipilimumab. The source is a human donor with non-small cell lung cancer whose response to radiotherapy plus ipilimumab could not be evaluated. Some clones in this sample may be carry-over from other donors' samples.

The chain joins TRBV9 to TRBJ2-6; 9 bases line up with TRBD1. The V gene's germline CDR1 is SGDLS and CDR2 YYNGEE. V was clipped by 2 bases and J by 8 bases; unmatched bases: 5. The CDR3 spans 15 residues. Here the CDR3 DNA reads TGTGCCAGCAGCGTCCCGGGACAGGGACCCAACGTCCTGACTTTC. Translating gives CASSVPGQGPNVLTF.

This sequence joins TRBV5-1 and TRBJ1-1, with TRBD1 matching over 11 bases. The V segment lost 0 bases and the J segment 4 bases; nucleotides outside the gene matches: 2. The CDR3 is made up of 15 amino acids. Germline loops: CDR1 SGHRS, CDR2 YFSETQ. CDR3 sequence reads: CASSLEGTGGTEAFF. In DNA, the CDR3 is TGCGCCAGCAGCTTGGAGGGGACAGGGGGCACTGAAGCTTTCTTT.

This chain connects TRBV18 to TRBJ2-1, with 11 bases lining up with TRBD2. The CDR3 length is 17 residues. V was pared by 4 bases and J by 0 bases, with 5 bases of the junction left unmatched. Germline assignment: CDR1 KGHSH and CDR2 LQKENI. This chain's CDR3 is CASSRGTSGYSYNEQFF. The CDR3 nucleotides read TGTGCCAGCTCACGGGGGACTAGCGGTTACTCCTACAATGAGCAGTTCTTC. The full variable domain, rest sourced from reference TRBV18 and TRBJ2-1, is NAGVMQNPRHLVRRRGQEARLRCSPMKGHSHVYWYRQLPEEGLKFMVYLQKENIIDESGMPKERFSAEFPKEGPSILRIQQVVRGDSAAYFCASSRGTSGYSYNEQFFGPGTRLTVL.

The CDR3 sequence: CATSSDRGKTIEQYF. Here the CDR3 DNA reads TGTGCCACCAGCAGTGACAGGGGGAAAACCATCGAGCAGTACTTC. This chain connects TRBV15 to TRBJ2-7, with 9 positions matching TRBD1. CDR1 and CDR2 (germline): LNHNV, YYDKDF (reference sequence). The CDR3 length is 15 residues. Losses at the gene ends were 3 bases for V and 6 bases for J; bases not matched to a gene: 9.

The chain is built from TRBV28 and TRBJ1-1; 8 nucleotides line up with TRBD1. Per germline, CDR1 MDHEN and CDR2 SYDVKM. CDR3 size: 12 residues. With V trimmed by 2 bases and J by 11 bases, 4 bases remained unmatched. The CDR3 loop reads CASSLPQGAAFF. The CDR3 DNA reads as TGTGCCAGCAGTTTACCGCAGGGGGCGGCTTTCTTT.

This clone was counted once. V usage is TRBV27 and J usage is TRBJ2-7; 14 bases are shared with TRBD2. Per germline, CDR1 MNHEY and CDR2 SMNVEV (reference sequence). V gave up 6 bases and J gave up 4 bases; unmatched junction bases: 14. The CDR3 consists of 18 residues. CDR3 in amino acids: CASRQRGLAGALTYEQYF. DNA for the CDR3: TGTGCCAGCAGACAACGGGGACTAGCGGGGGCCCTCACTTACGAGCAGTACTTC.

This sequence joins TRBV5-4 and TRBJ2-5, with 11 nucleotides matching TRBD1. Germline V gene sequence: CDR1 SGHNT, CDR2 YYREEE (reference sequence). CDR3 length: 15 residues. V trimming: 5 bases; J trimming: 5 bases; junction bases outside the gene matches: 8. DNA for the CDR3: TGTGCCAGCAGGTGGGACAGGGGGACAATGGAGACCCAGTACTTC. Its translation: CASRWDRGTMETQYF.

This clone was detected only once. The rearrangement joins TRBV30 to TRBJ1-2, with TRBD1 matching 12 bases. The V segment lost 7 bases and the J segment 5 bases; nucleotides outside the gene matches: 5. Germline V lookup: CDR1 GTSNPN, CDR2 SVGIG (reference sequence). The CDR3 extends over 13 amino acids. The CDR3 reads CALGQGAGYGYTF. CDR3 DNA: TGTGCCTTGGGACAGGGGGCTGGATATGGCTACACCTTC.

V usage is TRBV7-9 and J usage is TRBJ1-4; D is unclear. The CDR3 sequence is 13 residues long. V was shortened by 3 bases and J by 4 bases, with 6 bases between the two germline ends. Germline assignment: CDR1 SEHNR and CDR2 FQNEAQ (reference sequence). The DNA for the CDR3 is TGTGCCAGCAGCTTTAGCTATAATGAAAAACTGTTTTTT. Translating it yields CASSFSYNEKLFF.

The rearrangement uses TRBV4-1 and TRBJ2-7, with TRBD2 as a possible D gene (5 bases). This CDR3 has 14 amino acids. Germline values: CDR1 MGHRA, CDR2 YSYEKL. V was clipped by 2 bases and J by 1 base, with 9 bases between them. The CDR3 protein is CASSQTGVSYEQYF. CDR3 bases: TGCGCCAGCAGCCAAACCGGGGTTTCCTACGAGCAGTACTTC.

V is TRBV27 and J is TRBJ2-1; 10 bases map to TRBD2. This CDR3 region has 17 residues. The trim removed 6 bases at V and 2 bases at J, leaving 10 bases unmatched. Germline CDR1 reads MNHEY; CDR2 reads SMNVEV (reference sequence). The CDR3 loop reads CASSPDGLAEPYNEQFF. Written as DNA, the CDR3 is TGTGCCAGCAGCCCCGACGGACTAGCGGAACCCTACAATGAGCAGTTCTTC.

This clone was observed once. J is TRBJ2-4 and V is TRBV4-3, with D possibly being TRBD1 (6 bases). The germline V gene encodes CDR1 LGHNA and CDR2 YSLEER. The CDR3 spans 14 residues. The germline V and J ends were trimmed by 1 base and 9 bases, with 13 bases remaining between them. CDR3 sequence: CASSQASSGAIQYF. CDR3 coding DNA: TGCGCCAGCAGCCAAGCGTCGTCAGGGGCCATTCAGTACTTC.

The V call is TRBV4-3, the J call TRBJ2-3; 8 positions agree with TRBD2. This CDR3 contains 19 residues. V lost 0 bases, J lost 4 bases, and 15 bases stayed unmatched. Germline V gene lookup returns CDR1 LGHNA and CDR2 YSLEER. Written as DNA, the CDR3 is TGCGCCAGCAGCCAAGATCTCTACCAGCGGGGGAGTCCTCCAGATACGCAGTATTTT. Amino acids: CASSQDLYQRGSPPDTQYF.

The rearrangement links TRBV4-2 to TRBJ2-3, with TRBD2 matching 7 bases. The CDR3 has 14 residues. Germline V CDR1 and CDR2: LGHNA, YNFKEQ. Trimming took 5 bases from V and 5 from J; bases not matched to a gene: 7. CDR3 bases: TGTGCCAGCAGCTCAGGGACTAATGGAGATACGCAGTATTTT. This codes for CASSSGTNGDTQYF.

In this sample, this clone turned up once. The chain has TRBV6-6 and TRBJ1-1; D remains unclear. Germline V gene data show CDR1 as MNHNY and CDR2 as SVGAGI (reference sequence). CDR3 length: 13 residues. Trimming cost V 3 bases and J 3 bases, with 8 bases left between them. CDR3 nucleotides: TGTGCCAGCAGTTATCTCCGGGACACTGAAGCTTTCTTT. It codes for CASSYLRDTEAFF.

This rearrangement joins TRBV27 to TRBJ1-6; TRBD1 agrees at 8 bases. Per germline, CDR1 MNHEY and CDR2 SMNVEV (reference sequence). With 6 bases clipped from V and 4 bases from J, the junction kept 5 bases outside the gene matches. The CDR3 runs 15 residues. For the CDR3, the DNA is TGTGCCAGCAGGCCAGGGACAGGTTATAATTCACCCCTCCACTTT. Protein product: CASRPGTGYNSPLHF.

The chain uses TRBV6-6 and TRBJ2-1, with 8 positions matching TRBD1. V dropped 2 bases and J dropped 8; count of bases not matched to a gene: 8. The CDR3 totals 15 residues. CDR1 and CDR2 (germline): MNHNY, SVGAGI (reference sequence). The CDR3 DNA sequence: TGTGCCAGCAGTTACGTTACAGGGGGTGTGTATGAGCAGTTCTTC. Protein: CASSYVTGGVYEQFF.

The chain couples TRBV9 to TRBJ2-5; D may be TRBD2 (5 bases). Looked up from germline, CDR1 is SGDLS and CDR2 is YYNGEE. The V end lost 4 bases, the J end lost 2 bases, and 18 bases lay between the germline ends. The CDR3 length is 16 residues. CDR3 sequence: CASSPRLGAAQETQYF. The CDR3 DNA reads as TGTGCCAGCAGCCCTAGGCTTGGAGCGGCGCAAGAGACCCAGTACTTC.

J is TRBJ1-1 and V is TRBV5-1; D might be TRBD1 (6 bases). Germline V lookup: CDR1 SGHRS, CDR2 YFSETQ. V lost 3 bases and J 4 bases, leaving 16 bases between the germline ends. The CDR3 spans 15 residues. The CDR3 here is CASSYRAGYSTEAFF. As DNA, the CDR3 is TGCGCCAGCAGCTACAGGGCCGGGTATAGCACTGAAGCTTTCTTT.

The rearrangement links TRBV4-1 to TRBJ2-5; 9 bases are a match to TRBD1. The CDR3 has 15 amino acids. The germline CDR1 and CDR2 sequences are MGHRA and YSYEKL. V was pared by 4 bases and J by 4 bases, with 7 bases of the junction left unmatched. The CDR3 coding sequence is TGCGCCAGCAGCCGCTCCGGGACAGGGACAGAGACCCAGTACTTC. It specifies CASSRSGTGTETQYF.

In this sample, this clone turned up once. In the same sample, other DNA sequences code for this CDR3. The chain couples TRBV6-5 to TRBJ1-2; 7 positions agree with TRBD1. Germline CDR1 MNHEY, CDR2 SVGAGI. This CDR3 has 14 amino acids. Germline trimming cut 9 bases from V and 5 bases from J; bases unmatched to any gene: 12. The CDR3 loop is CASSRGPGLYGYTF. The DNA for the CDR3 is TGTGCCAGTTCGAGGGGGCCCGGTCTGTATGGCTACACCTTC.

This chain uses TRBV7-3 with TRBJ1-2, with 7 bases that match TRBD1. Per the germline V gene, CDR1 is SGHTA and CDR2 is FQGTGA. The V and J ends lost 4 bases and 3 bases, in that order; junction bases with no gene match: 2. CDR3 length: 13 amino acids. CDR3: CASSSTGDYGYTF. The CDR3 coding sequence is TGTGCCAGCAGCTCCACAGGGGACTATGGCTACACCTTC. Full variable domain (missing parts from reference TRBV7-3 and TRBJ1-2): GAGVSQTPSNKVTEKGKYVELRCDPISGHTALYWYRQSLGQGPEFLIYFQGTGAADDSGLPNDRFFAVRPEGSVSTLKIQRTERGDSAVYLCASSSTGDYGYTFGSGTRLTVV.

Written as DNA, the CDR3 is TGTGCCAGCAGCGTCGGAGGTAGGCCGATATACAATGAGCAGTTCTTC. This encodes CASSVGGRPIYNEQFF. The chain joins TRBV9 to TRBJ2-1; maybe TRBD2 (5 bases). The germline V gene encodes CDR1 SGDLS and CDR2 YYNGEE. V was pared by 2 bases and J by 4 bases, with 16 bases between. The CDR3 is 16 amino acids.

J is TRBJ1-6 and V is TRBV6-6; TRBD1 might be the D (5 bases). The germline V gene encodes CDR1 MNHNY and CDR2 SVGAGI (reference sequence). The CDR3 has 15 residues. V lost 8 bases and J lost 0, with 11 bases in between. The DNA of the CDR3 is TGTGCCAGCGGTCGACAGAGCTCCTATAATTCACCCCTCCACTTT. Protein: CASGRQSSYNSPLHF.

The DNA of the CDR3 is TGTGCCAGCAGTTACCCGTCCAGGGGAACCTATGGCTACACCTTC. It yields the protein CASSYPSRGTYGYTF. V and J are TRBV6-6 and TRBJ1-2, with a possible D match to TRBD1 (6 bases). From germline, CDR1 is MNHNY and CDR2 SVGAGI (reference sequence). The CDR3 is made up of 15 amino acids. V lost 2 bases, J lost 4 bases, and 14 bases lay in between.

This sequence joins TRBV5-1 and TRBJ1-2, with 8 nucleotides matching TRBD1. J was trimmed by 8 bases and V by 4 bases; bases with no gene match: 7. Germline loops: CDR1 SGHRS, CDR2 YFSETQ. The CDR3 has 13 residues. CDR3 sequence (DNA): TGCGCCAGCAGCGTAATGACAGGGGAAGGCTACACCTTC. Translation gives CASSVMTGEGYTF. The complete variable domain, with remaining parts taken from reference TRBV5-1 and TRBJ1-2, reads KAGVTQTPRYLIKTRGQQVTLSCSPISGHRSVSWYQQTPGQGLQFLFEYFSETQRNKGNFPGRFSGRQFSNSRSEMNVSTLELGDSALYLCASSVMTGEGYTFGSGTRLTVV.

As regards this clone: The same CDR3 arises from other DNA sequences in this sample as well. The CDR3 loop reads CASSPLTVQETQYF. In DNA form, the CDR3 reads TGTGCCAGCTCACCACTGACAGTCCAAGAGACCCAGTACTTC. V gene TRBV18 combines with J gene TRBJ2-5; possibly TRBD1 for D (5 bases). Deletions cut 1 base from V and 1 base from J, with 7 bases between. In germline, CDR1 is KGHSH, CDR2 LQKENI. The length of the CDR3 is 14 residues.

This clone was seen only a few times. The rearrangement joins TRBV7-9 to TRBJ1-4, with D tentatively TRBD1 (5 bases). The CDR3 contains 13 residues. CDR1 and CDR2 (germline): SEHNR, FQNEAQ (reference sequence). V lost 5 bases, J lost 5 bases, and 9 bases lay in between. The CDR3 protein is CASSGATNEKLFF. The CDR3 DNA reads TGTGCCAGCAGCGGGGCGACGAATGAAAAACTGTTTTTT.

The chain is built from TRBV2 and TRBJ2-1; D is perhaps TRBD2 (7 bases). V was shortened by 11 bases and J by 8 bases, with 25 bases between the two germline ends. The CDR3 length is 15 residues. The germline gives CDR1 SNHLY, CDR2 FYNNEI. The CDR3 nucleotides are TGTGCCGGAGGGGGGGGTCGGACTACCCCAGATGAGCAGTTCTTC. Protein sequence: CAGGGGRTTPDEQFF.

This clone was seen once. The chain carries TRBV5-6 and TRBJ2-5; D gene ambiguous. The germline gives CDR1 SGHDT, CDR2 YYEEEE. CDR3 length equals 13 residues. Trimming stripped 0 bases from V and 5 bases from J, with 8 bases between. The CDR3 DNA is TGTGCCAGCAGCTTGGGGCTTCTGGAGACCCAGTACTTC. Amino acids: CASSLGLLETQYF. Drawing the rest from reference TRBV5-6 and TRBJ2-5, the complete variable domain is DAGVTQSPTHLIKTRGQQVTLRCSPKSGHDTVSWYQQALGQGPQFIFQYYEEEERQRGNFPDRFSGHQFPNYSSELNVNALLLGDSALYLCASSLGLLETQYFGPGTRLLVL.